This T cell receptor (beta chain) emerged from a study of radiation and T cells in renal cell carcinoma. TCRdb's copy holds only in-frame clones and misses some; the assay was immunoSEQ multiplex PCR. The sample records about 86,000 clones, around four fifths being singletons. This CDR3 comprises 14 residues. Germline V gives CDR1 ENHRY, CDR2 SYGVKD. Trimming stripped 8 bases from V and 5 bases from J, with 19 bases between. Documented time point: blood 4 weeks post-SBRT, at nephrectomy. Treatment in this sample: 15 Gy SBRT to primary tumor, nephrectomy 4 weeks later. The V call is TRBV10-3, the J call TRBJ2-7; weak D call: TRBD1 (8 bases). This receptor was taken from a man between 50 and 59 years old with renal cell carcinoma. The source material was blood, sampled from a patient whose treatment included radiotherapy and nephrectomy. CDR3 coding DNA: TGTGCCATCCGCTTGACAGGGGAGGGTCACGAGCAGTACTTC. Amino acids: CAIRLTGEGHEQYF.